Each of the 28 T cell receptor beta chains below was sequenced from the same sample in a study of identical twins. MiXCR was run by TCRdb on the 5' RACE reads, yielding one entry per CDR3 protein. The sample includes 500,000 to 600,000 distinct CDR3 sequences, roughly a fifth seen only once; the top ten take about 0.99%. These records were also assigned to another study, of T cells expressing NK-cell markers.

The sequenced sample was CD4+ T cells sorted from blood. These receptors originate from a woman aged 18-29 years in good health.

This clonotype was counted between two and nine times. The genes are TRBV20-1 and TRBJ2-7, with D perhaps assigned TRBD1 or TRBD2 (5 bases each). The germline V gene has CDR1 DFQATT and CDR2 SNEGSKA (reference sequence). V was shortened by 8 bases and J by 4 bases, with 15 bases between the two germline ends. CDR3 size: 12 residues. CDR3 in amino acids: CSIRGRGYEQYF. Here the CDR3 DNA reads TGCAGTATCCGGGGCCGTGGATACGAGCAGTACTTC.

This clonotype was counted between two and nine times. The chain recombines TRBV20-1 with TRBJ2-1; D gene ambiguous. Looked up from germline, CDR1 is DFQATT and CDR2 is SNEGSKA (reference sequence). CDR3 length: 15 amino acids. Trimming shortened V by 5 bases and J by 8 bases, and 22 bases separated the two germline ends. CDR3 in amino acids: CSARPDFSGRHEQFF. CDR3 bases: TGCAGTGCTCGACCCGACTTCTCCGGCCGTCATGAGCAGTTCTTC.

This clonotype has only a few counts. V and J are TRBV12-3 or TRBV12-4 and TRBJ1-2; 10 bases fit TRBD1. V was pared by 6 bases and J by 7 bases, with 8 bases of the junction left unmatched. The CDR3 consists of 14 residues. The CDR3 region has the DNA TGTGCCAGCAGGTTTGGGACAGGGGTTCGTGGCTACACCTTC. The encoded protein is CASRFGTGVRGYTF.

The rearrangement links TRBV2 to TRBJ2-7; 10 bases map to TRBD2. Germline CDR1 is SNHLY and CDR2 is FYNNEI. J lost 7 bases, V lost 1 base, and 7 bases had no gene match. This CDR3 contains 15 residues. CDR3 DNA sequence: TGTGCCAGCAGTGAAGGGCTAGCGGGGGCGGGGGAGCAGTACTTC. This sequence encodes CASSEGLAGAGEQYF.

V is TRBV5-4 and J is TRBJ2-1; possible D gene TRBD2, 6 bases. The CDR3 spans 16 residues. Trimming removed 2 bases at V and 0 bases at J, with 12 bases between. Germline lookup yields CDR1 SGHNT and CDR2 YYREEE (reference sequence). The DNA for the CDR3 is TGTGCCAGCAGCTTCCTGGAGGGAAGCTCCTACAATGAGCAGTTCTTC. It translates to CASSFLEGSSYNEQFF.

The gene calls are TRBV7-2 and TRBJ2-1; TRBD2 agrees at 11 bases. J lost 6 bases, V lost 5 bases, and 9 bases had no gene match. Germline V lookup: CDR1 SGHTA, CDR2 FQGNSA. The length of the CDR3 is 16 residues. CDR3 amino acids: CASSREPGLAANEQFF. The DNA of the CDR3 is TGTGCCAGCAGCCGCGAGCCGGGACTAGCGGCCAATGAGCAGTTCTTC.

The chain recombines TRBV18 with TRBJ1-5; D might be TRBD1 (5 bases). V lost 3 bases, J lost 3 bases, and 15 bases lay in between. The CDR3 runs to 16 residues. CDR1 and CDR2 from the germline V gene are KGHSH and LQKENI. The CDR3 protein is CASSPTTADNNQPQHF. The CDR3 nucleotides are TGTGCCAGCTCACCGACGACAGCTGACAACAATCAGCCCCAGCATTTT.

The V and J genes are TRBV12-3 or TRBV12-4 and TRBJ1-1; D call uncertain. Trimming cost V 6 bases and J 3 bases, with 11 bases left between them. The CDR3 length is 13 residues. CDR3 sequence reads: CASSPRKDTEAFF. The DNA for the CDR3 is TGTGCCAGCAGCCCTCGAAAGGACACTGAAGCTTTCTTT.

The chain recombines TRBV6-1 with TRBJ1-5; no reliable D call. Between the trimmed V and J ends, which lost 4 bases and 0 bases, there was a span of 13 bases. The CDR3 extends over 16 amino acids. Germline V lookup: CDR1 MNHNS, CDR2 SASEGT. The CDR3 DNA reads TGTGCCAGCAGTGGCGCCCGGGCTGATAGCAATCAGCCCCAGCATTTT. This sequence encodes CASSGARADSNQPQHF.

The chain combines TRBV6-1 with TRBJ1-2; a weak D match, TRBD1 (6 bases). This CDR3 is 15 amino acids long. Trimming shortened V by 1 base and J by 7 bases, and 16 bases separated the two germline ends. Germline CDR1 and CDR2: MNHNS and SASEGT. CDR3 bases: TGTGCCAGCAGTGAAGAAACAGGGACGTATAGTGGCTACACCTTC. Protein sequence: CASSEETGTYSGYTF.

The chain couples TRBV7-2 to TRBJ2-3, with 13 bases matching TRBD2. Germline V lookup: CDR1 SGHTA, CDR2 FQGNSA. The CDR3 runs 17 residues. Trimming at V came to 1 base and at J to 7 bases, leaving 8 bases not matched to a gene. Here the CDR3 reads CASSLGAGTSGAYTQYF. In nucleotides, the CDR3 is TGTGCCAGCAGCTTAGGGGCTGGGACTAGCGGGGCTTATACGCAGTATTTT.

The CDR3 DNA is TGCAGTGCTAGACCCCCGGGTTATAGAGTATATGGCTACACCTTC. As protein: CSARPPGYRVYGYTF. The rearrangement uses TRBV20-1 and TRBJ1-2, with D hard to call. The V and J ends lost 2 bases and 5 bases respectively, with 18 bases between them. Germline CDR1 reads DFQATT; CDR2 reads SNEGSKA (reference sequence). This CDR3 is 15 amino acids long.

Only a few counts were recorded for this clonotype. J is TRBJ2-2 and V is TRBV5-1, with 9 positions matching TRBD2. The CDR3 is made up of 14 amino acids. Trimming at V came to 6 bases and at J to 5 bases, leaving 5 bases not matched to a gene. The germline CDR1 and CDR2 sequences are SGHRS and YFSETQ. As DNA, the CDR3 is TGCGCCAGCAAAGGCCTAGCGGGAACCGGGGAGCTGTTTTTT. Translated, it gives CASKGLAGTGELFF.

This rearrangement joins TRBV24-1 to TRBJ2-2; D gene unclear. Trimming cost V 4 bases and J 0 bases, with 11 bases left between them. From germline, CDR1 is KGHDR and CDR2 SFDVKD. The CDR3 loop spans 16 amino acids. CDR3 protein: CATSDQDTSNTGELFF. The CDR3 bases are TGTGCCACCAGTGACCAAGACACCTCGAACACCGGGGAGCTGTTTTTT.

This clonotype was observed a few times. The chain has TRBV25-1 and TRBJ2-5; D is undetermined. The CDR3 consists of 13 residues. CDR1 and CDR2 (germline): MGHDK, SYGVNS. Trimming took off 3 bases at V and 4 bases at J, with 9 bases between the two ends. In DNA, the CDR3 is TGTGCCAGCAGTGACCCCGGAGCAGAGACCCAGTACTTC. Its translation: CASSDPGAETQYF.

This clonotype was counted ten times or more. V gene TRBV5-1 combines with J gene TRBJ2-7; 7 nucleotides align to TRBD1. Germline values: CDR1 SGHRS, CDR2 YFSETQ. This CDR3 is built from 13 residues. V was pared by 5 bases and J by 1 base, with 3 bases of the junction left unmatched. CDR3 DNA: TGCGCCAGCAGTTCGGACAGGTCCTACGAGCAGTACTTC. This codes for CASSSDRSYEQYF.

In its sample, this clonotype was seen a few times. The chain carries TRBV12-3 or TRBV12-4 and TRBJ2-7; D ambiguous. V lost 2 bases and J lost 3, with 8 bases in between. The CDR3 contains 13 residues. The chain's CDR3 is CASSLRSVYEQYF. The CDR3 bases are TGTGCCAGCAGTTTAAGGTCAGTCTACGAGCAGTACTTC.

This clonotype appeared a few times. The gene calls are TRBV29-1 and TRBJ2-2; D may be TRBD1 (5 bases). Germline V lookup: CDR1 SQVTM, CDR2 ANQGSEA. V lost 6 bases and J 3 bases, leaving 17 bases between the germline ends. This CDR3 spans 15 amino acids. CDR3 sequence (DNA): TGCAGCGTGCGGACCCCACAGGCTCACACCGGGGAGCTGTTTTTT. It translates to CSVRTPQAHTGELFF.

The chain carries TRBV6-5 and TRBJ2-1; 7 positions agree with TRBD1. Germline CDR1 reads MNHEY; CDR2 reads SVGAGI. The CDR3 is made up of 12 amino acids. Unmatched junction bases numbered 5, after V lost 5 bases and J lost 10 bases. In DNA form, the CDR3 reads TGTGCCAGCAGTAACACAGGGGAGGAGCAGTTCTTC. Translated: CASSNTGEEQFF.

The chain links TRBV4-1 to TRBJ2-1; D gene ambiguous. The CDR3 has 13 amino acids. V lost 4 bases, J lost 7 bases, and 11 bases lay in between. The V gene's germline CDR1 is MGHRA and CDR2 YSYEKL. The CDR3 region is CASSRQPRNEQFF. The CDR3, as DNA: TGCGCCAGCAGCCGCCAGCCTAGGAATGAGCAGTTCTTC.

The chain employs TRBV4-3 and TRBJ2-1; D is possibly TRBD2 (6 bases). CDR3 length equals 16 residues. Trimming left V 1 base short and J 8 bases short, with 18 bases between. Germline lookup yields CDR1 LGHNA and CDR2 YSLEER. The CDR3 coding sequence is TGCGCCAGCAGCCAAGTACCCGGGAGAGAGGAGGATGAGCAGTTCTTC. Protein product: CASSQVPGREEDEQFF.

This chain connects TRBV5-1 to TRBJ2-1; D ambiguous. The V gene lost 4 bases and the J gene lost 0 bases, with 14 bases spanning the gap. The CDR3 runs 16 residues. Germline values: CDR1 SGHRS, CDR2 YFSETQ. The CDR3 DNA sequence: TGCGCCAGCAGCCCCGACCCAACGAGCTCCTACAATGAGCAGTTCTTC. Residues: CASSPDPTSSYNEQFF. The full variable domain, completed using reference TRBV5-1 and TRBJ2-1, is KAGVTQTPRYLIKTRGQQVTLSCSPISGHRSVSWYQQTPGQGLQFLFEYFSETQRNKGNFPGRFSGRQFSNSRSEMNVSTLELGDSALYLCASSPDPTSSYNEQFFGPGTRLTVL.

This sequence joins TRBV10-3 and TRBJ1-1; D gene unclear. The ends were cut back, 3 bases at V and 0 bases at J, with 5 bases in the middle. CDR1 ENHRY and CDR2 SYGVKD come from the germline V gene. The CDR3 covers 13 residues. CDR3 loop: CAISDTLNTEAFF. The DNA of the CDR3 is TGTGCCATCAGTGACACCCTGAACACTGAAGCTTTCTTT.

The J gene is TRBJ1-1, the V gene TRBV7-2; D is unresolved. This CDR3 is built from 13 residues. Trimming removed 3 bases from V and 4 bases from J, with 9 bases in between. Germline V gives CDR1 SGHTA, CDR2 FQGNSA. CDR3 sequence (DNA): TGTGCCAGCAGCTTGGAACGGCGCACTGAAGCTTTCTTT. Its translation is CASSLERRTEAFF.

This clonotype was picked up a small number of times. V and J are TRBV25-1 and TRBJ2-2; unclear D gene. The CDR3 is 16 amino acids. V lost 1 base and J 0 bases, leaving 9 bases between the germline ends. CDR1 and CDR2 from the germline V gene are MGHDK and SYGVNS. Here the CDR3 reads CASSEFGRTNTGELFF. The CDR3 DNA sequence: TGTGCCAGCAGTGAATTTGGCAGGACGAACACCGGGGAGCTGTTTTTT.

This clonotype was seen a few times. The chain employs TRBV5-1 and TRBJ1-2, with 7 bases lining up with TRBD1. The CDR3 contains 14 residues. V dropped 4 bases and J dropped 3; count of bases not matched to a gene: 6. Germline V lookup: CDR1 SGHRS, CDR2 YFSETQ. The CDR3 region has the DNA TGCGCCAGCAGCCTGGACAGGTCCTACTATGGCTACACCTTC. It yields the protein CASSLDRSYYGYTF.

The V call is TRBV29-1, the J call TRBJ1-2; tentative D call: TRBD1 (5 bases). CDR1 and CDR2 (germline): SQVTM, ANQGSEA. Trimming took off 4 bases at V and 5 bases at J, with 11 bases between the two ends. This CDR3 comprises 12 residues. The CDR3 protein is CSVAQDKYGYTF. DNA of the CDR3: TGCAGCGTTGCACAGGACAAATATGGCTACACCTTC.

The sample holds many counts of this clonotype. The rearrangement joins TRBV3-1 to TRBJ2-3, with TRBD2 as a possible D gene (6 bases). Germline V gives CDR1 LGHDT, CDR2 YNNKEL (reference sequence). Deletions cut 4 bases from V and 4 bases from J, with 15 bases between. The CDR3 contains 15 residues. The CDR3 sequence: CASSRYGGRADTQYF. CDR3 nucleotide sequence: TGTGCCAGCAGCCGCTACGGGGGACGGGCAGATACGCAGTATTTT.